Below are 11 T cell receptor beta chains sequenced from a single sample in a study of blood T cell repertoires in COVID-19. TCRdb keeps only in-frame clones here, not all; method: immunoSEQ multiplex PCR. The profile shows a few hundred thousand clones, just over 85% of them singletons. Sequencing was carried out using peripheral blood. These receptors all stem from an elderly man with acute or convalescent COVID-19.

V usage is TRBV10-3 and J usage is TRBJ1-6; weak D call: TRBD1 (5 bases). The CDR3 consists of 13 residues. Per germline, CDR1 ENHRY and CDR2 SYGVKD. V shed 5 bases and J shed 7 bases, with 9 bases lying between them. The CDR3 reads CAISRDSNSPLHF. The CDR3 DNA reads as TGTGCCATCAGTAGGGACTCAAATTCACCCCTCCACTTT.

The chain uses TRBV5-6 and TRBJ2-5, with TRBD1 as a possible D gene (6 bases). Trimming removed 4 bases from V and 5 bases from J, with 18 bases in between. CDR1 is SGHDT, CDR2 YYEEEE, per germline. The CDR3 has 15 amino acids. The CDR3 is CASSPLTGKKETQYF. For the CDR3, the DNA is TGTGCCAGCAGCCCCTTGACAGGAAAGAAGGAGACCCAGTACTTC.

This chain's CDR3 is CASSLQMGWYEQYF. CDR3 in DNA: TGTGCCAGCAGCCTCCAGATGGGCTGGTACGAGCAGTACTTC. The chain carries TRBV3-1 (or the pseudogene TRBV3-2) and TRBJ2-7; no reliable D call. CDR1 and CDR2 from the germline V gene are LGHDT and YNNKEL (reference sequence). Trimming shortened V by 4 bases and J by 4 bases, and 14 bases separated the two germline ends. The CDR3 has 14 residues.

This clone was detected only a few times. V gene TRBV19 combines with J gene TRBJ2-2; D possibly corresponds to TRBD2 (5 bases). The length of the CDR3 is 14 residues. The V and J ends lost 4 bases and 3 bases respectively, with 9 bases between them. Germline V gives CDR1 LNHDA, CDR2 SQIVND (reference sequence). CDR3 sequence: CASSTTKDTGELFF. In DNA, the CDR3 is TGTGCCAGTAGTACGACTAAGGACACCGGGGAGCTGTTTTTT.

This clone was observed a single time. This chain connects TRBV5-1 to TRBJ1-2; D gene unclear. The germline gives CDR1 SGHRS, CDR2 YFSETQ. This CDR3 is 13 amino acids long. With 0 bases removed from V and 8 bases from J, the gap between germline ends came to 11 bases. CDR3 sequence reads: CASSLGAGSGYTF. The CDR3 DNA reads TGCGCCAGCAGCTTGGGCGCGGGGAGCGGCTACACCTTC.

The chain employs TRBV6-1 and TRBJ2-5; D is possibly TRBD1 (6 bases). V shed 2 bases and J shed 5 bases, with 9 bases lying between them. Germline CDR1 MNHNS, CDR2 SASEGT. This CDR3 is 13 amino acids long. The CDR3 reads CASSENRAETQYF. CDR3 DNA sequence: TGTGCCAGCAGTGAAAACAGGGCTGAGACCCAGTACTTC.

CDR3 residues: CASSLGLAGGLAKNIQYF. The CDR3, as DNA: TGTGCCAGCAGCCTTGGACTAGCGGGAGGCCTAGCCAAAAACATTCAGTACTTC. The chain employs TRBV6-2 or TRBV6-3 and TRBJ2-4, with TRBD2 matching over 14 bases. V shed 6 bases, J shed 0 bases, and the junction held 7 bases outside the gene matches. The CDR3 covers 18 residues. Germline-derived CDR1 and CDR2 are MNHEY and SVGEGT.

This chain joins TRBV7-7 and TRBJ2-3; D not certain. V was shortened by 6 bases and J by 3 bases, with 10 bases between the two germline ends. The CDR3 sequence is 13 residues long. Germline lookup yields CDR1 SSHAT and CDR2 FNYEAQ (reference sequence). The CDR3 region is CASSPSMTDTQYF. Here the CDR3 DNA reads TGTGCCAGCAGTCCTTCTATGACAGATACGCAGTATTTT.

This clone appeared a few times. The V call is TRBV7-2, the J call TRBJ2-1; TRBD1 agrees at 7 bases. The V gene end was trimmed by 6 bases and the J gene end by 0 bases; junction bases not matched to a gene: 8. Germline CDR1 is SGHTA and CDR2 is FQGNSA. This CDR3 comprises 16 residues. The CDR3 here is CASRSGQFSSYNEQFF. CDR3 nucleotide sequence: TGTGCCAGCAGATCGGGACAGTTCAGCTCCTACAATGAGCAGTTCTTC.

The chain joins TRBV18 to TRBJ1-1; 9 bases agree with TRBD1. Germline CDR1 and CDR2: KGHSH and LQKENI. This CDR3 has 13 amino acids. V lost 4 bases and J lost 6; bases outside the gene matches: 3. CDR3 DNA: TGTGCCAGCTCACTAGACAGGGGGTCTGAAGCTTTCTTT. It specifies CASSLDRGSEAFF.

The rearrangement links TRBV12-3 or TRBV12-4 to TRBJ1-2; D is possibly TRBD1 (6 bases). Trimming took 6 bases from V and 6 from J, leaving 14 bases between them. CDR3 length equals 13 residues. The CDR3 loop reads CASSLQGTHGYTF. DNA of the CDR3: TGTGCCAGCAGCCTACAGGGAACCCATGGCTACACCTTC.